Following are 30 T cell receptor beta chains from one sample sequenced in a study of blood T cell repertoires in COVID-19. Only in-frame clones appear in the TCRdb table, and some are missing; sequencing was by immunoSEQ multiplex PCR. Of roughly 250,000 clones listed, around four fifths were seen once; the top ten hold 4%. Sequencing was carried out using peripheral blood. These receptors were collected from a man aged 50 to 60 with acute or convalescent COVID-19.

This chain links TRBV30 with TRBJ2-2, with unresolved D. The V end lost 0 bases, the J end lost 2 bases, and 7 bases lay between the germline ends. Germline V gives CDR1 GTSNPN, CDR2 SVGIG (reference sequence). The CDR3 is 14 residues long. As DNA, the CDR3 is TGTGCCTGGAGTGTCAGACAAAACACCGGGGAGCTGTTTTTT. Translated, it gives CAWSVRQNTGELFF.

The chain uses TRBV18 and TRBJ2-3, with TRBD2 as a possible D gene (5 bases). V dropped 4 bases and J dropped 4 bases, with 15 bases sitting between them. This CDR3 contains 15 residues. Germline assignment: CDR1 KGHSH and CDR2 LQKENI. CDR3 sequence reads: CASSQYGEDSDTQYF. The CDR3 coding sequence is TGTGCCAGCTCACAGTACGGGGAAGATTCAGATACGCAGTATTTT.

The J gene is TRBJ2-2, the V gene TRBV7-9; 9 nucleotides line up with TRBD1. Germline V lookup: CDR1 SEHNR, CDR2 FQNEAQ (reference sequence). The length of the CDR3 is 17 residues. The junction had 9 bases not matched to a gene; V was cut back by 5 bases and J by 2 bases. CDR3 bases: TGTGCCAGCAGCAAACCCGGGACAGGGCTCAACACCGGGGAGCTGTTTTTT. Translating it yields CASSKPGTGLNTGELFF.

J is TRBJ1-1 and V is TRBV13; no reliable D call. Trimming stripped 4 bases from V and 0 bases from J, with 6 bases between. CDR1 and CDR2 from the germline V gene are PRHDT and FYEKMQ (reference sequence). The CDR3 extends over 13 amino acids. CDR3 DNA: TGTGCCAGCAGCTCCGGGATGAACACTGAAGCTTTCTTT. Its protein product is CASSSGMNTEAFF.

The chain uses TRBV9 and TRBJ2-3, with 11 bases that match TRBD2. V lost 0 bases to trimming and J lost 13 bases; unmatched junction nucleotides: 7. Germline values: CDR1 SGDLS, CDR2 YYNGEE. The CDR3 is made up of 14 amino acids. The CDR3 here is CASSVDLAGGPEYF. The CDR3 region has the DNA TGTGCCAGCAGCGTAGATCTAGCGGGAGGTCCGGAGTATTTT.

The genes are TRBV28 and TRBJ1-2; 8 bases are a match to TRBD1. The germline gives CDR1 MDHEN, CDR2 SYDVKM. CDR3 length: 16 residues. The ends lost 6 bases at V and 8 bases at J; junction bases unmatched: 17. CDR3 nucleotides: TGTGCCAGCAGCTTCTCGTCCAGGGGGCTATCAGGAGGCTACACCTTC. This codes for CASSFSSRGLSGGYTF.

In its sample, this clone was seen a few times. The chain is built from TRBV13 and TRBJ2-1; possibly TRBD2 for D (5 bases). Germline CDR1 and CDR2: PRHDT and FYEKMQ (reference sequence). The V end lost 0 bases, the J end lost 14 bases, and 23 bases lay between the germline ends. The CDR3 runs to 16 residues. The CDR3 loop is CASSLGQASLNIGEFF. In DNA, the CDR3 is TGTGCCAGCAGCTTAGGCCAAGCTAGCTTAAACATTGGGGAGTTCTTC.

The table lists this clone with a few counts. The chain employs TRBV10-3 and TRBJ2-2; D might be TRBD2 (6 bases). The CDR3 length is 15 residues. Germline V gives CDR1 ENHRY, CDR2 SYGVKD. Trimming took off 8 bases at V and 1 base at J, with 14 bases between the two ends. CDR3 region: CAIGLGRENTGELFF. DNA of the CDR3: TGTGCCATCGGCCTGGGGCGGGAGAACACCGGGGAGCTGTTTTTT.

This chain joins TRBV6-1 and TRBJ1-2, with D unclear. The V gene's germline CDR1 is MNHNS and CDR2 SASEGT. The CDR3 extends over 13 amino acids. Trimming removed 2 bases at V and 4 bases at J, with 8 bases between. CDR3 nucleotides: TGTGCCAGCAGTGAAACAGACCCCTATGGCTACACCTTC. As protein: CASSETDPYGYTF.

The V and J genes are TRBV27 and TRBJ2-7, with 10 bases lining up with TRBD1. The CDR3 has 15 amino acids. Trimming cost V 6 bases and J 2 bases; bases outside gene matches: 7. The germline CDR1 and CDR2 sequences are MNHEY and SMNVEV (reference sequence). CDR3 sequence: CASRPGTGVPYEQYF. CDR3 DNA: TGTGCCAGCAGACCCGGGACAGGGGTTCCCTACGAGCAGTACTTC.

The chain combines TRBV12-5 with TRBJ2-3; 7 bases align to TRBD1. V was clipped by 0 bases and J by 0 bases; unmatched bases: 12. Germline assignment: CDR1 LGHNT and CDR2 FRNRAP. This CDR3 contains 19 residues. The CDR3 sequence: CASGLVSGTAVTSTDTQYF. The CDR3 DNA sequence: TGTGCTAGTGGTTTGGTCTCCGGGACAGCTGTTACTAGCACAGATACGCAGTATTTT.

V gene TRBV6-5 combines with J gene TRBJ2-5; maybe TRBD1 (5 bases). Trimming pared 7 bases from V and 5 bases from J, leaving 20 bases between. This CDR3 spans 15 amino acids. Per germline, CDR1 MNHEY and CDR2 SVGAGI. The CDR3 region has the DNA TGTGCCAGCAACCGACAGCATGAAACCAGGGAGACCCAGTACTTC. It encodes CASNRQHETRETQYF.

The chain combines TRBV19 with TRBJ2-7, with 7 bases aligning to TRBD1. CDR1 LNHDA and CDR2 SQIVND come from the germline V gene (reference sequence). The J segment lost 1 base and the V segment lost 2 bases, leaving 8 bases of the junction unmatched. CDR3 length equals 16 residues. CDR3 loop: CASSIFGTAASYEQYF. The CDR3 bases are TGTGCCAGTAGTATATTTGGGACAGCGGCGTCCTACGAGCAGTACTTC.

The V and J genes are TRBV30 and TRBJ1-4; D perhaps matches TRBD1 (6 bases). V was cut by 0 bases and J by 6 bases, with 14 bases left in between. Germline CDR1 GTSNPN, CDR2 SVGIG (reference sequence). The CDR3 covers 15 residues. CDR3 DNA: TGTGCCTGGAGTGTAGGGGGGGGCAGGGATGAAAAACTGTTTTTT. Protein: CAWSVGGGRDEKLFF.

The rearrangement joins TRBV27 to TRBJ1-6, with TRBD1 matching over 7 bases. J was trimmed by 13 bases and V by 4 bases; bases with no gene match: 16. The CDR3 runs to 16 residues. Germline-derived CDR1 and CDR2 are MNHEY and SMNVEV (reference sequence). In nucleotides, the CDR3 is TGTGCCAGCAGTTATCTAACCGGGACAGCCATCGGCCCCCTCCACTTT. Amino acids: CASSYLTGTAIGPLHF.

The chain joins TRBV5-1 to TRBJ2-5; D possibly corresponds to TRBD2 (6 bases). V was clipped by 5 bases and J by 5 bases, with 19 bases between them. Germline V gene sequence: CDR1 SGHRS, CDR2 YFSETQ. The CDR3 has 15 amino acids. CDR3: CASRLTPSEGETQYF. The CDR3 nucleotides are TGCGCCAGCAGGCTAACCCCTAGCGAGGGGGAGACCCAGTACTTC.

This rearrangement joins TRBV14 to TRBJ1-2; unclear D gene. The CDR3 has 15 amino acids. Trimming shortened V by 3 bases and J by 0 bases, and 11 bases separated the two germline ends. Germline V gene lookup returns CDR1 SGHDN and CDR2 FVKESK. The CDR3 spells CASSQSYIANYGYTF. CDR3 sequence (DNA): TGTGCCAGCAGCCAGTCGTATATTGCTAACTATGGCTACACCTTC.

The gene calls are TRBV28 and TRBJ2-7, with D possibly TRBD2 on 5 matching bases. There are 13 residues in the CDR3. Germline loops: CDR1 MDHEN, CDR2 SYDVKM. Trimming pared 2 bases from V and 0 bases from J, leaving 5 bases between. DNA of the CDR3: TGTGCCAGCAGTTTACGGGGCTCCTACGAGCAGTACTTC. Translation gives CASSLRGSYEQYF.

The count of this clone is one. This chain joins TRBV5-1 and TRBJ2-5, with no clear D. V was clipped by 1 base and J by 0 bases, with 10 bases between them. Germline-derived CDR1 and CDR2 are SGHRS and YFSETQ. The CDR3 covers 15 residues. CDR3 sequence (DNA): TGCGCCAGCAGCTTGTTCTCCGGTCACCAAGAGACCCAGTACTTC. Translated, it gives CASSLFSGHQETQYF. The full variable domain, in which reference TRBV5-1 and TRBJ2-5 provide the parts outside the CDR3, is KAGVTQTPRYLIKTRGQQVTLSCSPISGHRSVSWYQQTPGQGLQFLFEYFSETQRNKGNFPGRFSGRQFSNSRSEMNVSTLELGDSALYLCASSLFSGHQETQYFGPGTRLLVL.

The chain is built from TRBV12-3 or TRBV12-4 and TRBJ2-7; possible D gene TRBD2, 6 bases. With 9 bases removed from V and 3 bases from J, the gap between germline ends came to 12 bases. The CDR3 runs 12 residues. CDR3 bases: TGTGCCAGGACGGGACTCGACTACGAGCAGTACTTC. The encoded protein is CARTGLDYEQYF.

This chain connects TRBV6-1 to TRBJ2-1, with 10 bases matching TRBD2. The germline gives CDR1 MNHNS, CDR2 SASEGT. The V segment lost 2 bases and the J segment 5 bases; nucleotides outside the gene matches: 12. The CDR3 sequence is 18 residues long. CDR3 coding DNA: TGTGCCAGCAGTGAATTTGCTCTGGTACTAGCGGGAAACAATGAGCAGTTCTTC. Its protein product is CASSEFALVLAGNNEQFF.

In its sample, this clone was seen a few times. The chain couples TRBV11-2 to TRBJ2-7; a possible D gene is TRBD2 (7 bases). V lost 3 bases, J lost 6 bases, and 15 bases lay in between. Germline CDR1 is SGHAT and CDR2 is FQNNGV. The CDR3 loop spans 14 amino acids. CDR3 sequence: CASSFSPGEGEQYF. The CDR3 nucleotides are TGTGCCAGCAGCTTCTCCCCAGGGGAGGGCGAGCAGTACTTC.

The chain couples TRBV6-1 to TRBJ1-5; no definite D call. Germline CDR1 reads MNHNS; CDR2 reads SASEGT. This CDR3 has 17 residues. V lost 1 base, J lost 5 bases, and 18 bases lay in between. In DNA form, the CDR3 reads TGTGCCAGCAGTGAAGGGACTCCTTCCTTACCTCATCAGCCCCAGCATTTT. Amino acid sequence: CASSEGTPSLPHQPQHF.

This chain's CDR3 is CASSRLAGGMTYEQYF. CDR3 sequence (DNA): TGTGCCAGCAGCCGATTAGCGGGAGGGATGACGTACGAGCAGTACTTC. The rearrangement links TRBV3-1 (or the pseudogene TRBV3-2) to TRBJ2-7; 11 nucleotides agree with TRBD2. This CDR3 has 16 residues. Germline V CDR1 and CDR2: LGHDT, YNNKEL (reference sequence). V lost 4 bases to trimming and J lost 4 bases; unmatched junction nucleotides: 9.

The chain joins TRBV7-9 to TRBJ2-7; possible D gene TRBD1, 5 bases. Germline V gene lookup returns CDR1 SEHNR and CDR2 FQNEAQ (reference sequence). Between the trimmed V and J ends, which lost 5 bases and 9 bases, there was a span of 20 bases. The CDR3 is 14 amino acids. In nucleotides, the CDR3 is TGTGCCAGCAGCCTCGACAGCCGCGGTAAGGCGCAGTACTTC. This gives the protein CASSLDSRGKAQYF.

The chain carries TRBV4-1 and TRBJ1-2; D is perhaps TRBD1 (5 bases). Trimming removed 7 bases at V and 4 bases at J, with 22 bases between. Germline CDR1 MGHRA, CDR2 YSYEKL. CDR3 length: 16 residues. This chain's CDR3 is CASNKLAGPNIYGYTF. DNA of the CDR3: TGCGCCAGCAACAAACTAGCGGGGCCGAACATCTATGGCTACACCTTC.

The J gene is TRBJ1-5, the V gene TRBV7-9, with D unclear. The CDR3 covers 15 residues. V was cut by 1 base and J by 2 bases, with 9 bases left in between. Germline CDR1 and CDR2: SEHNR and FQNEAQ (reference sequence). CDR3 sequence (DNA): TGTGCCAGCAGCTTAGGGGAGTTGGGCAATCAGCCCCAGCATTTT. Amino acid sequence: CASSLGELGNQPQHF.

The V call is TRBV12-5, the J call TRBJ2-7; 9 nucleotides match TRBD1. Germline CDR1 and CDR2: LGHNT and FRNRAP. V lost 1 base to trimming and J lost 5 bases; unmatched junction nucleotides: 9. CDR3 length: 16 amino acids. CDR3 DNA: TGTGCTAGTGGTTTGGACCGGACAGGGGCTATCGACGAGCAGTACTTC. Protein sequence: CASGLDRTGAIDEQYF.

The chain combines TRBV19 with TRBJ1-6; D remains ambiguous. This CDR3 is built from 15 residues. Germline V gives CDR1 LNHDA, CDR2 SQIVND (reference sequence). V dropped 1 base and J dropped 7 bases, with 11 bases sitting between them. CDR3 bases: TGTGCCAGTAGTATAGTTAGAGGTACCAATTCACCCCTCCACTTT. It is translated as CASSIVRGTNSPLHF.

The rearrangement uses TRBV19 and TRBJ2-7; D is uncertain. This CDR3 is built from 14 residues. Germline V lookup: CDR1 LNHDA, CDR2 SQIVND (reference sequence). Trimming pared 5 bases from V and 7 bases from J, leaving 18 bases between. The CDR3 protein is CASSAGTSFGEQYF. CDR3 sequence (DNA): TGTGCCAGTAGTGCCGGCACAAGCTTCGGGGAGCAGTACTTC.